These 11 T cell receptor beta chains were sequenced from one sample in a study of blood T cell repertoires in COVID-19. Clones were read by immunoSEQ multiplex PCR, and TCRdb kept only the in-frame ones, dropping some. The repertoire includes 160,000 or so clones, 80% to 90% of them detected once, and under 7% sits in the top ten. Sequences were obtained from peripheral blood. The source is a woman aged 50 to 65 with COVID-19, enrolled during active disease.

As concerns this clone: The same CDR3 can be traced to other DNA sequences in this sample. This chain joins TRBV3-1 (or the pseudogene TRBV3-2) and TRBJ2-3; 7 nucleotides line up with TRBD2. CDR3 length: 15 amino acids. The germline gives CDR1 LGHDT, CDR2 YNNKEL (reference sequence). Trimming at V came to 2 bases and at J to 1 base, leaving 3 bases not matched to a gene. The CDR3 bases are TGTGCCAGCAGCCAAACAAGCGGGGGCACAGATACGCAGTATTTT. This gives the protein CASSQTSGGTDTQYF.

This clone was detected only once. The V call is TRBV7-3, the J call TRBJ2-7; 7 bases align to TRBD2. Germline lookup yields CDR1 SGHTA and CDR2 FQGTGA. J lost 5 bases, V lost 5 bases, and 9 bases had no gene match. The length of the CDR3 is 14 residues. In nucleotides, the CDR3 is TGTGCCAGCAGCCCCACGGGGGGTTCAAACGAGCAGTACTTC. It codes for CASSPTGGSNEQYF.

Here the CDR3 reads CASSAPAGGLYNEQFF. CDR3 DNA sequence: TGTGCCAGTAGTGCCCCAGCGGGGGGACTCTACAATGAGCAGTTCTTC. The chain has TRBV19 and TRBJ2-1; 9 bases line up with TRBD2. V lost 5 bases and J lost 3; bases outside the gene matches: 8. Germline CDR1 is LNHDA and CDR2 is SQIVND (reference sequence). CDR3 size: 16 residues.

This CDR3 is CASSLGRAFSEAFF. As DNA, the CDR3 is TGTGCCAGCAGCTTGGGCAGGGCGTTTAGTGAAGCTTTCTTT. This chain joins TRBV7-2 and TRBJ1-1; possible D gene TRBD1, 5 bases. Germline V gives CDR1 SGHTA, CDR2 FQGNSA. The CDR3 spans 14 residues. Trimming cost V 3 bases and J 7 bases, with 15 bases left between them.

This rearrangement joins TRBV10-2 to TRBJ2-3; 9 bases fit TRBD2. After removal of 6 bases from V and 4 bases from J, the junction contained 11 bases not matched to a gene. This CDR3 is built from 16 residues. Germline CDR1 and CDR2: WSHSY and SAAADI. The CDR3 protein is CASSFARERGADTQYF. Here the CDR3 DNA reads TGCGCCAGCAGCTTCGCAAGAGAGCGGGGGGCAGATACGCAGTATTTT.

The chain has TRBV5-4 and TRBJ2-7; 10 bases are shared with TRBD1. With V trimmed by 4 bases and J by 5 bases, 6 bases remained unmatched. The CDR3 length is 14 residues. CDR1 and CDR2 from the germline V gene are SGHNT and YYREEE (reference sequence). The CDR3 loop reads CASSLDRGRDEQYF. In DNA, the CDR3 is TGTGCCAGCAGCCTTGACAGGGGGCGCGACGAGCAGTACTTC.

The table lists this clone with a few counts. This chain links TRBV7-8 with TRBJ1-4; D remains unclear. The CDR3 sequence is 15 residues long. The germline CDR1 and CDR2 sequences are SGHVS and FQNEAQ. Trimming cost V 5 bases and J 4 bases, with 14 bases left between them. CDR3 loop: CASSLRENLNEKLFF. CDR3 DNA: TGTGCCAGCAGCCTCCGGGAAAACCTTAATGAAAAACTGTTTTTT.

The V call is TRBV29-1, the J call TRBJ2-5; D may be TRBD1 (6 bases). CDR1 is SQVTM, CDR2 ANQGSEA, per germline. Trimming shortened V by 7 bases and J by 2 bases, and 11 bases separated the two germline ends. The CDR3 has 12 residues. CDR3: CSANREQETQYF. For the CDR3, the DNA is TGCAGCGCTAACAGGGAACAAGAGACCCAGTACTTC. The whole variable domain, remainder taken from reference TRBV29-1 and TRBJ2-5, is SAVISQKPSRDICQRGTSLTIQCQVDSQVTMMFWYRQQPGQSLTLIATANQGSEATYESGFVIDKFPISRPNLTFSTLTVSNMSPEDSSIYLCSANREQETQYFGPGTRLLVL.

V gene TRBV28 combines with J gene TRBJ1-6; D is uncertain. The CDR3 contains 14 residues. The V end lost 4 bases, the J end lost 6 bases, and 10 bases lay between the germline ends. CDR1 and CDR2 from the germline V gene are MDHEN and SYDVKM. The DNA of the CDR3 is TGTGCCAGCAGTTCTGGCCCCCCTAATTCACCCCTCCACTTT. It is translated as CASSSGPPNSPLHF.

The V and J genes are TRBV5-6 and TRBJ2-5, with 9 nucleotides matching TRBD2. Germline V gene data show CDR1 as SGHDT and CDR2 as YYEEEE. Trimming at V came to 0 bases and at J to 5 bases, leaving 8 bases not matched to a gene. CDR3 size: 16 residues. CDR3 sequence (DNA): TGTGCCAGCAGCTTGGCCCCTAGCGGGGAGGAGGAGACCCAGTACTTC. It yields the protein CASSLAPSGEEETQYF. Full variable domain (remainder filled in from reference TRBV5-6 and TRBJ2-5): DAGVTQSPTHLIKTRGQQVTLRCSPKSGHDTVSWYQQALGQGPQFIFQYYEEEERQRGNFPDRFSGHQFPNYSSELNVNALLLGDSALYLCASSLAPSGEEETQYFGPGTRLLVL.

This clone was seen a handful of times. The chain recombines TRBV28 with TRBJ2-7; D may be TRBD1 (6 bases). From germline, CDR1 is MDHEN and CDR2 SYDVKM. The ends were cut back, 3 bases at V and 4 bases at J, with 10 bases in the middle. This CDR3 comprises 13 residues. CDR3 sequence reads: CASSFGQLYEQYF. CDR3 sequence (DNA): TGTGCCAGCAGTTTTGGACAGTTATACGAGCAGTACTTC.